A selection of T cell receptor beta chains follows, all from one sample in a study of OX40 agonist ivuxolimab in advanced cancers. The table came from immunoSEQ multiplex PCR; TCRdb's copy has only in-frame clones and leaves some out. The sample contains roughly 70,000 clones, roughly 89% of which appear only once. Sequenced here: CD4+ or CD8+ T cells sorted from blood, sampled in a trial of the OX40 agonist ivuxolimab. These TCRs come from an adult with an advanced solid tumor such as melanoma, head and neck, liver or kidney cancer. CDR3s include the opening cysteine and the closing phenylalanine or tryptophan. The D gene is left open where the match is weak. Part of the rows lack a size; the others show once, few, many or a class for expanded clones.

.,TRBD2,TRBV4-3,TRBJ2-7,CASSPDSGSYEQYF,TGCGCCAGCAGCCCCGATAGCGGGAGCTACGAGCAGTACTTC
few,.,TRBV28,TRBJ1-1,CASVRRNTEAFF,TGTGCCAGCGTGCGGCGGAACACTGAAGCTTTCTTT
.,.,TRBV2,TRBJ1-5,CASSDWDNNQPQHF,TGTGCCAGCAGTGATTGGGACAACAATCAGCCCCAGCATTTT
.,.,TRBV19,TRBJ1-1,CASSIDHQGMNTEAFF,TGTGCCAGTAGTATAGATCACCAGGGGATGAACACTGAAGCTTTCTTT
.,TRBD1,TRBV9,TRBJ1-2,CASRDRGYGYTF,TGTGCCAGCAGGGACAGGGGCTATGGCTACACCTTC
.,.,TRBV11-1,TRBJ2-1,CASSLAGDAEDEQFF,TGTGCCAGCAGCTTAGCGGGAGATGCTGAAGATGAGCAGTTCTTC
.,.,TRBV6-1,TRBJ1-2,CASSEASGAAGYTF,TGTGCCAGCAGTGAAGCATCGGGGGCGGCTGGCTACACCTTC
once,.,TRBV19,TRBJ1-2,CASSMDSSSNYGYTF,TGTGCCAGTAGTATGGACAGCAGTTCTAACTATGGCTACACCTTC
.,.,TRBV28,TRBJ2-1,CASISTHGEQFF,TGTGCCAGCATCTCGACCCACGGTGAGCAGTTCTTC
.,TRBD1,TRBV7-9,TRBJ1-4,CASRSQPGQSNEKLFF,TGTGCCAGCAGATCCCAGCCGGGACAGAGTAATGAAAAACTGTTTTTT
.,TRBD2,TRBV30,TRBJ2-2,CAWSVQPGGAGELFF,TGTGCCTGGAGTGTACAGCCGGGGGGGGCCGGGGAGCTGTTTTTT
.,.,TRBV5-4,TRBJ2-2,CASSLVQGNTGELFF,TGTGCCAGCAGCTTGGTTCAGGGGAATACCGGGGAGCTGTTTTTT
.,.,TRBV11-2,TRBJ2-5,CASSLNPGPEETQYF,TGTGCCAGCAGCTTAAATCCAGGCCCCGAAGAGACCCAGTACTTC
few,.,TRBV4-1,TRBJ2-7,CASSQMWVGLYEQYF,TGCGCCAGCAGCCAGATGTGGGTGGGCTTATACGAGCAGTACTTC
.,TRBD1,TRBV5-1,TRBJ1-1,CASSDGRGTGVTFF,TGCGCCAGCAGCGACGGTCGTGGGACAGGGGTTACTTTCTTT
.,.,TRBV7-3,TRBJ2-3,CASSLNSANTQYF,TGTGCCAGCAGCTTAAACAGCGCAAATACGCAGTATTTT
.,TRBD1,TRBV5-6,TRBJ2-1,CASSSWGRGPSEEQFF,TGTGCCAGCAGCTCCTGGGGCAGGGGGCCATCAGAAGAGCAGTTCTTC
.,TRBD2,TRBV28,TRBJ2-1,CASKAGGHNEQFF,TGTGCCAGCAAGGCGGGAGGGCACAATGAGCAGTTCTTC
.,.,TRBV6-6,TRBJ2-3,CASSLPNRESTDTQYF,TGTGCCAGCAGTTTACCCAACAGAGAAAGCACAGATACGCAGTATTTT
.,.,TRBV20-1,TRBJ2-3,CSARVTDTQYF,TGCAGTGCTAGAGTCACAGATACGCAGTATTTT
.,TRBD2,TRBV6-4,TRBJ2-1,CASSKTSAAYNEQFF,TGTGCCAGCAGTAAGACTAGCGCCGCCTACAATGAGCAGTTCTTC
.,TRBD1,TRBV2,TRBJ1-4,CASSWTGGDEKLFF,TGTGCCAGCAGTTGGACAGGGGGGGACGAAAAACTGTTTTTT
.,TRBD1,TRBV4-3,TRBJ2-6,CASSPVGQAYSGANVLTF,TGCGCCAGCAGCCCGGTCGGACAGGCCTACTCTGGGGCCAACGTCCTGACTTTC
.,TRBD2,TRBV18,TRBJ2-3,CASSPPSGRYTQYF,TGTGCCAGCTCACCACCTAGCGGGAGATATACGCAGTATTTT
.,.,TRBV6-1,TRBJ1-1,CASSGPNTEAFF,TGTGCCAGCTCGGGTCCGAACACTGAAGCTTTCTTT
few,.,TRBV7-9,TRBJ1-4,CASSLDSGAELFF,TGTGCCAGCAGCTTAGATTCAGGGGCTGAACTGTTTTTT
.,TRBD2,TRBV6-4,TRBJ2-5,CASSVVSGTCGETQYF,TGTGCCAGCAGTGTTGTTAGCGGGACGTGTGGGGAGACCCAGTACTTC
.,.,TRBV5-6,TRBJ1-1,CASSHGTGLREAFF,TGTGCCAGCAGCCATGGGACTGGGCTCCGTGAAGCTTTCTTT
.,TRBD1,TRBV2,TRBJ1-5,CASSGTGNQPQHF,TGTGCCAGCAGTGGGACAGGTAATCAGCCCCAGCATTTT
.,.,TRBV11-2,TRBJ2-5,CASSGAGLETQYF,TGTGCCAGCAGTGGAGCAGGGCTAGAGACCCAGTACTTC
.,TRBD2,TRBV10-3,TRBJ2-2,CAICEREGGTGELFF,TGTGCCATCTGTGAGCGGGAGGGTGGGACCGGGGAGCTGTTTTTT
few,.,TRBV5-1,TRBJ2-5,CASSLAGNRKETQYF,TGCGCCAGCAGCTTGGCCGGTAACAGAAAAGAGACCCAGTACTTC
once,.,TRBV5-6,TRBJ2-1,CASSRPGGGGEQFF,TGTGCCAGCAGCCGCCCCGGTGGAGGAGGTGAGCAGTTCTTC
.,.,TRBV10-3,TRBJ2-1,CAIGRAIHNEQFF,TGTGCCATCGGCAGGGCGATTCACAATGAGCAGTTCTTC
.,.,TRBV11-3,TRBJ2-1,CASSFSGGRGGNEQFF,TGTGCCAGCAGCTTTTCGGGCGGGAGAGGGGGTAATGAGCAGTTCTTC
.,.,TRBV28,TRBJ1-2,CATRELDGYTF,TGTGCTACTCGCGAGCTGGATGGCTACACCTTC
once,.,TRBV4-1,TRBJ2-5,CASSQDWLVAETQYF,TGCGCCAGCAGCCAAGACTGGTTGGTAGCCGAGACCCAGTACTTC
.,TRBD1,TRBV5-1,TRBJ2-2,CASSHDRDTGELFF,TGCGCCAGCAGCCACGACAGGGACACCGGGGAGCTGTTTTTT
once,.,TRBV10-3,TRBJ2-2,CAISSQGPGELFF,TGTGCCATCAGCTCACAGGGTCCCGGGGAGCTGTTTTTT
.,TRBD1,TRBV4-1,TRBJ1-4,CASSQPDRGPGEKLFF,TGCGCCAGCAGCCAGCCCGACAGGGGACCAGGGGAAAAACTGTTTTTT
few,TRBD1,TRBV4-2,TRBJ2-7,CASSQDPWTGPYEQYF,TGTGCCAGCAGCCAAGATCCTTGGACAGGCCCCTACGAGCAGTACTTC